The entry below gives a single T cell receptor beta chain sequence along with its context. Its target is not known. V trimming: 6 bases; J trimming: 3 bases; junction bases outside the gene matches: 4. The CDR3 has 13 amino acids. Germline lookup yields CDR1 MNHEY and CDR2 SVGAGI. Method: immunoSEQ multiplex PCR; TCRdb's copy keeps in-frame clones and lacks some. The table records around 75,000 clones, 80% to 90% of them present only once. The data were taken from a study of T cell responses to AZD1222 COVID-19 vaccine. Whole-study findings and limits: White British ancestry dominated among donors, who included more females, and clonal diversity was possibly underestimated. Repertoire collection took place solely once the T cell response had peaked.

The sequence came from an adult in good health. The chain is built from TRBV6-5 and TRBJ1-2; TRBD1 agrees at 7 bases. Sequenced material: peripheral blood, taken on day 0 of AZD1222 vaccination. The CDR3 coding sequence is TGTGCCAGCAGGACAGGGAGACACTATGGCTACACCTTC. This encodes CASRTGRHYGYTF.